A single sample is the source of the 4 T cell receptor beta chains below, sequenced in a study of blood T cell repertoires in COVID-19. Clones were read by immunoSEQ multiplex PCR, and TCRdb kept only the in-frame ones, dropping some. The sample shows around 70,000 clones, approximately 90% of them seen only once. Sample: peripheral blood. Receptor source: a middle-aged man with COVID-19, enrolled during active disease.

The chain uses TRBV18 and TRBJ2-7, with D possibly being TRBD1 (6 bases). The CDR3 extends over 14 amino acids. The germline V and J ends were trimmed by 2 bases and 5 bases, with 13 bases remaining between them. Germline lookup yields CDR1 KGHSH and CDR2 LQKENI. Written as DNA, the CDR3 is TGTGCCAGCTCACCAGAGACAGGCTTCCACGAGCAGTACTTC. It specifies CASSPETGFHEQYF.

The chain links TRBV19 to TRBJ2-2, with D possibly matching TRBD2 (6 bases). V gave up 9 bases and J gave up 5 bases, with 19 bases separating them. CDR1 and CDR2 (germline): LNHDA, SQIVND (reference sequence). The CDR3 has 15 residues. As DNA, the CDR3 is TGTGCCAGCACCCAGGAGGGGATCGGGACCGGGGAGCTGTTTTTT. Protein product: CASTQEGIGTGELFF. Looking up the rest from reference TRBV19 and TRBJ2-2 gives the full variable domain: DGGITQSPKYLFRKEGQNVTLSCEQNLNHDAMYWYRQDPGQGLRLIYYSQIVNDFQKGDIAEGYSVSREKKESFPLTVTSAQKNPTAFYLCASTQEGIGTGELFFGEGSRLTVL.

The chain joins TRBV9 to TRBJ2-2; weak D call: TRBD1 (5 bases). V lost 4 bases, J lost 6 bases, and 13 bases lay in between. From germline, CDR1 is SGDLS and CDR2 YYNGEE. The CDR3 extends over 14 amino acids. The CDR3 nucleotides are TGTGCCAGCAGCTCGATTCAGGGTCCCGGGGAGCTGTTTTTT. As protein: CASSSIQGPGELFF. The whole variable domain, filled in from reference TRBV9 and TRBJ2-2, reads DSGVTQTPKHLITATGQRVTLRCSPRSGDLSVYWYQQSLDQGLQFLIQYYNGEERAKGNILERFSAQQFPDLHSELNLSSLELGDSALYFCASSSIQGPGELFFGEGSRLTVL.

In its sample, this clone was seen once. V gene TRBV6-6 combines with J gene TRBJ1-1, with 7 bases matching TRBD1. The CDR3 covers 14 residues. CDR1 is MNHNY and CDR2 is SVGAGI in the germline V gene (reference sequence). Trimming cost V 0 bases and J 3 bases; bases outside gene matches: 1. As DNA, the CDR3 is TGTGCCAGCAGTTACTCGGGACAGTACACTGAAGCTTTCTTT. This encodes CASSYSGQYTEAFF.